This entry lists 22 T cell receptor beta chains sequenced from one sample in a study of breast tumors, draining lymph nodes, adjacent tissues. TCRdb re-called the multiplex PCR reads with MiXCR, one entry per CDR3 protein. The sample contains around 230,000 distinct CDR3 sequences, about 34% of which appear only once. The lymph nodes were axillary draining lymph nodes from breast cancer patients. Sample: axillary lymph node tissue. The origin of the receptors is a female donor with breast cancer. Some clones in this sample may be carry-over from other donors' samples.

This clonotype was observed at least ten times. V is TRBV6-6 and J is TRBJ2-5; a weak D match, TRBD1 (5 bases). Germline values: CDR1 MNHNY, CDR2 SVGAGI (reference sequence). Deletions cut 0 bases from V and 5 bases from J, with 10 bases between. The CDR3 is 14 amino acids. The CDR3 DNA is TGTGCCAGCAGTTACTCGACAGAAGCGGAGACCCAGTACTTC. Its protein product is CASSYSTEAETQYF.

Ten or more counts support this clonotype. The chain uses TRBV4-2 and TRBJ1-2; TRBD1 matches at 12 bases. Germline CDR1 and CDR2: LGHNA and YNFKEQ. The CDR3 runs 16 residues. The J segment lost 2 bases and the V segment lost 3 bases, leaving 4 bases of the junction unmatched. The CDR3 DNA follows: TGTGCCAGCAGCCAGGCGGGACAGGGGGCGAACTATGGCTACACCTTC. It encodes CASSQAGQGANYGYTF.

This clonotype was seen at least ten times. V is TRBV19 and J is TRBJ2-5; TRBD2 aligns across 7 bases. This CDR3 has 16 residues. Trimming removed 4 bases from V and 4 bases from J; junction bases left unmatched: 12. Per the germline V gene, CDR1 is LNHDA and CDR2 is SQIVND (reference sequence). The DNA for the CDR3 is TGTGCCAGTAGTAGCGGGAGTAGCCCATGGGGAGAGACCCAGTACTTC. It is translated as CASSSGSSPWGETQYF.

The J gene is TRBJ1-5, the V gene TRBV19; possibly TRBD1 for D (6 bases). CDR3 size: 16 residues. CDR1 is LNHDA and CDR2 is SQIVND in the germline V gene (reference sequence). V lost 1 base to trimming and J lost 6 bases, with 16 bases between them. CDR3 coding DNA: TGTGCCAGTAGTATAGTGGGGGGGGCCTACGGTCAGCCCCAGCATTTT. Protein: CASSIVGGAYGQPQHF.

In its sample, this clonotype was seen many times. The chain employs TRBV5-1 and TRBJ2-1; D gene unclear. The CDR3 covers 17 residues. Germline values: CDR1 SGHRS, CDR2 YFSETQ. Trimming cost V 0 bases and J 0 bases, with 13 bases left between them. CDR3: CASSLGPPLSSYNEQFF. The CDR3 DNA reads TGCGCCAGCAGCTTGGGGCCTCCGCTTAGCTCCTACAATGAGCAGTTCTTC.

This clonotype has at least ten counts. V usage is TRBV20-1 and J usage is TRBJ2-7, with 9 bases that match TRBD2. Per germline, CDR1 DFQATT and CDR2 SNEGSKA (reference sequence). The CDR3 runs to 17 residues. The V gene end was trimmed by 2 bases and the J gene end by 7 bases; junction bases not matched to a gene: 18. The CDR3 reads CSARSGTSIRGAGEQYF. CDR3 in DNA: TGCAGTGCTAGATCCGGGACTAGCATTCGCGGCGCGGGGGAGCAGTACTTC.

This clonotype has at least ten counts. V gene TRBV27 combines with J gene TRBJ1-2, with 7 positions matching TRBD1. The CDR3 is made up of 15 amino acids. V lost 9 bases to trimming and J lost 4 bases; unmatched junction nucleotides: 14. Per germline, CDR1 MNHEY and CDR2 SMNVEV (reference sequence). As DNA, the CDR3 is TGTGCCAGTTGGACCTCTACAGGGGACCTCTATGGCTACACCTTC. Encoded protein: CASWTSTGDLYGYTF.

Ten or more counts support this clonotype. The genes are TRBV11-1 and TRBJ2-7; a possible D gene is TRBD1 (5 bases). Trimming took off 6 bases at V and 3 bases at J, with 12 bases between the two ends. Germline loops: CDR1 SGHAT, CDR2 FQDESV (reference sequence). CDR3 length equals 13 residues. Here the CDR3 DNA reads TGTGCCAGCAGTCTAGGGGTAGGCTACGAGCAGTACTTC. Its translation is CASSLGVGYEQYF. Using reference TRBV11-1 and TRBJ2-7 for the parts outside the CDR3, the full variable domain is EAEVAQSPRYKITEKSQAVAFWCDPISGHATLYWYRQILGQGPELLVQFQDESVVDDSQLPKDRFSAERLKGVDSTLKIQPAELGDSAMYLCASSLGVGYEQYFGPGTRLTVT.

There are a few counts of this clonotype. CDR3 in DNA: TGCAGCGGCTTAGCGGGGGGGTACAATGAGCAGTTCTTC. Its protein product is CSGLAGGYNEQFF. The chain combines TRBV29-1 with TRBJ2-1; 11 nucleotides match TRBD2. J lost 4 bases, V lost 7 bases, and 3 bases had no gene match. Germline CDR1 SQVTM, CDR2 ANQGSEA. The CDR3 is made up of 13 amino acids.

The table lists this clonotype with many counts. The chain joins TRBV3-1 to TRBJ1-2, with D unclear. Germline V gene lookup returns CDR1 LGHDT and CDR2 YNNKEL (reference sequence). The V gene lost 0 bases and the J gene lost 4 bases, with 9 bases spanning the gap. The CDR3 loop spans 14 amino acids. The CDR3 DNA reads as TGTGCCAGCAGCCAAGATAGAGCCCTCTATGGCTACACCTTC. This codes for CASSQDRALYGYTF. Full variable domain (remainder filled in from reference TRBV3-1 and TRBJ1-2): DTAVSQTPKYLVTQMGNDKSIKCEQNLGHDTMYWYKQDSKKFLKIMFSYNNKELIINETVPNRFSPKSPDKAHLNLHINSLELGDSAVYFCASSQDRALYGYTFGSGTRLTVV.

This clonotype has a count of ten or more. This rearrangement joins TRBV7-3 to TRBJ2-1; D remains unclear. V lost 5 bases and J 4 bases, leaving 15 bases between the germline ends. The CDR3 loop spans 15 amino acids. Germline V gene sequence: CDR1 SGHTA, CDR2 FQGTGA. CDR3 loop: CASSPRQHGYNEQFF. The CDR3 nucleotides read TGTGCCAGCAGCCCACGGCAACATGGGTACAATGAGCAGTTCTTC.

This clonotype was found many times. The V call is TRBV13, the J call TRBJ2-1, with 8 nucleotides matching TRBD2. Germline V gene lookup returns CDR1 PRHDT and CDR2 FYEKMQ (reference sequence). This CDR3 has 16 residues. Losses at the gene ends were 0 bases for V and 3 bases for J; bases not matched to a gene: 4. The CDR3 nucleotides read TGTGCCAGCAGCTTAGGCGCACTAGCGGTCTACAATGAGCAGTTCTTC. Protein sequence: CASSLGALAVYNEQFF. Drawing the rest from reference TRBV13 and TRBJ2-1, the complete variable domain is AAGVIQSPRHLIKEKRETATLKCYPIPRHDTVYWYQQGPGQDPQFLISFYEKMQSDKGSIPDRFSAQQFSDYHSELNMSSLELGDSALYFCASSLGALAVYNEQFFGPGTRLTVL.

This clonotype came up many times. The CDR3 sequence is CASSPLAQHDEQFF. For the CDR3, the DNA is TGTGCCAGTAGTCCACTAGCGCAACATGATGAGCAGTTCTTC. The chain has TRBV19 and TRBJ2-1; 7 bases line up with TRBD2. Germline CDR1 LNHDA, CDR2 SQIVND (reference sequence). J lost 8 bases, V lost 5 bases, and 9 bases had no gene match. The CDR3 covers 14 residues. Complete variable domain (other parts from reference TRBV19 and TRBJ2-1): DGGITQSPKYLFRKEGQNVTLSCEQNLNHDAMYWYRQDPGQGLRLIYYSQIVNDFQKGDIAEGYSVSREKKESFPLTVTSAQKNPTAFYLCASSPLAQHDEQFFGPGTRLTVL.

The rearrangement links TRBV24-1 to TRBJ2-1; TRBD2 matches at 14 bases. The CDR3 has 14 residues. The germline gives CDR1 KGHDR, CDR2 SFDVKD. The junction had 2 bases not matched to a gene; V was cut back by 8 bases and J by 6 bases. The CDR3, as DNA: TGTGCCACCAAGACTAGCGGGAGGGGCAATGAGCAGTTCTTC. Protein product: CATKTSGRGNEQFF.

This clonotype was observed at least ten times. The CDR3: CATSDHVPGLANEQFF. The CDR3 nucleotides are TGTGCCACCAGTGATCACGTCCCGGGACTAGCGAATGAGCAGTTCTTC. J is TRBJ2-1 and V is TRBV24-1; 10 positions match TRBD2. Germline CDR1 and CDR2: KGHDR and SFDVKD. V lost 3 bases and J lost 7; bases outside the gene matches: 8. The CDR3 extends over 16 amino acids.

The V call is TRBV12-3 or TRBV12-4, the J call TRBJ2-4; 9 bases match TRBD2. The CDR3 covers 20 residues. V trimming: 6 bases; J trimming: 0 bases; junction bases outside the gene matches: 18. The CDR3 nucleotides are TGTGCCAGCAGGCTAGACTACACCGGGACTAGCCTTATAGCCAAAAACATTCAGTACTTC. Residues: CASRLDYTGTSLIAKNIQYF.

This clonotype was detected ten times or more. The chain joins TRBV7-3 to TRBJ2-2; D perhaps matches TRBD2 (5 bases). CDR1 SGHTA and CDR2 FQGTGA come from the germline V gene. The CDR3 consists of 11 residues. V was pared by 5 bases and J by 9 bases, with 7 bases between. The CDR3 loop is CASSAGRELFF. CDR3 DNA sequence: TGTGCCAGCAGCGCGGGCCGGGAGCTGTTTTTT.

This clonotype was detected many times. J is TRBJ2-3 and V is TRBV11-2, with 8 bases that match TRBD1. Trimming at V came to 7 bases and at J to 0 bases, leaving 9 bases not matched to a gene. CDR1 and CDR2 from the germline V gene are SGHAT and FQNNGV. The CDR3 loop spans 16 amino acids. CDR3 nucleotides: TGTGCCAGCAAAGAATACCGGGACAGGAGCACAGATACGCAGTATTTT. Its translation is CASKEYRDRSTDTQYF.

This clonotype was recorded many times. A much larger clonotype is one base distant, so this may be a read error. The chain couples TRBV20-1 to TRBJ1-2, with a tentative D call TRBD1 (5 bases). CDR1 DFQATT and CDR2 SNEGSKA come from the germline V gene (reference sequence). The length of the CDR3 is 12 residues. Here the CDR3 DNA reads TGCAGTGCTAGTGGGGACGGCCTAGGCTCCACCTTC. Translation gives CSASGDGLGSTF.

In its sample, this clonotype was seen many times. The rearrangement joins TRBV29-1 to TRBJ2-1, with TRBD2 as a possible D gene (6 bases). The CDR3 length is 20 residues. CDR1 is SQVTM, CDR2 ANQGSEA, per germline. V dropped 5 bases and J dropped 0 bases, with 29 bases sitting between them. CDR3 nucleotides: TGCAGCGTTTTGGGGAGGAACAGGTTAGCTAGGGCCAGCTCCTACAATGAGCAGTTCTTC. It encodes CSVLGRNRLARASSYNEQFF.

The sample holds many counts of this clonotype. The genes are TRBV5-1 and TRBJ2-5; 8 nucleotides align to TRBD2. The germline CDR1 and CDR2 sequences are SGHRS and YFSETQ. With 3 bases clipped from V and 7 bases from J, the junction kept 14 bases outside the gene matches. The CDR3 runs 16 residues. CDR3 in amino acids: CASSSPLAELQGTQYF. Here the CDR3 DNA reads TGCGCCAGCAGCTCTCCACTAGCGGAGCTCCAGGGGACCCAGTACTTC. The full variable domain, completed using reference TRBV5-1 and TRBJ2-5, is KAGVTQTPRYLIKTRGQQVTLSCSPISGHRSVSWYQQTPGQGLQFLFEYFSETQRNKGNFPGRFSGRQFSNSRSEMNVSTLELGDSALYLCASSSPLAELQGTQYFGPGTRLLVL.

Ten or more counts support this clonotype. V gene TRBV19 combines with J gene TRBJ2-1; TRBD2 matches at 15 bases. The V segment lost 6 bases and the J segment 12 bases; nucleotides outside the gene matches: 6. This CDR3 is 14 amino acids long. The germline gives CDR1 LNHDA, CDR2 SQIVND (reference sequence). For the CDR3, the DNA is TGTGCCAGTAGATCCCCGGGACTAGCGGGAGGGCAGTTCTTC. It encodes CASRSPGLAGGQFF.